These 4 T cell receptor beta chains originate from one sample sequenced in a study of T cell repertoires in cytomegalovirus infection. From the reads, TCRdb called clonotypes with MiXCR, one entry per CDR3 protein. The sample shows some 450,000 distinct CDR3 sequences, 30% to 40% of them seen only once. The sequenced sample consisted of PBMCs. The receptors originated from a human donor in good health (CMV status not recorded). Some clones in this sample may be carry-over from other donors' samples.

The J gene is TRBJ2-5, the V gene TRBV11-2, with 7 bases fitting TRBD1. V shed 6 bases and J 1 base; nucleotides not matched to a gene: 17. Germline-derived CDR1 and CDR2 are SGHAT and FQNNGV. CDR3 length equals 18 residues. In DNA form, the CDR3 reads TGTGCCAGCAGAACTTTAAGGGGGTCAGGGGGAGCCCAAGAGACCCAGTACTTC. Translating it yields CASRTLRGSGGAQETQYF.

This clonotype turned up a few times. The rearrangement uses TRBV28 and TRBJ2-5, with D perhaps TRBD1 (5 bases). Germline lookup yields CDR1 MDHEN and CDR2 SYDVKM. The CDR3 is 15 residues long. Deletions cut 2 bases from V and 2 bases from J, with 12 bases between. CDR3 DNA sequence: TGTGCCAGCAGTTTAAATTACAGGCCACAAGAGACCCAGTACTTC. Its translation is CASSLNYRPQETQYF.

The rearrangement links TRBV19 to TRBJ1-1; D is uncertain. The CDR3 has 12 residues. Trimming cost V 6 bases and J 2 bases, with 7 bases left between them. The germline gives CDR1 LNHDA, CDR2 SQIVND (reference sequence). The DNA for the CDR3 is TGTGCCAGTAGACAAGTTAACACTGAAGCTTTCTTT. Its protein is CASRQVNTEAFF.

The chain carries TRBV10-3 and TRBJ1-5; the D is unclear. The V and J ends lost 0 bases and 3 bases respectively, with 9 bases between them. CDR1 is ENHRY and CDR2 is SYGVKD in the germline V gene. The CDR3 loop spans 15 amino acids. The CDR3 sequence is CAISESPPTNQPQHF. The CDR3 DNA is TGTGCCATCAGTGAGTCGCCCCCCACCAATCAGCCCCAGCATTTT.